This T cell receptor (beta chain) came from a study of post-analysis software for immune sequencing data. Whole-study results and caveats: Controls had lower frequencies than patients of a few TRBV segments, which included TRBV5-6, TRBV5-1 and TRBV20-1.

The library was made from cDNA and included unique molecular identifiers. It was from roughly 1 to 10 million T cells that some 470,000 cDNA molecules came. From the PCR reads, TCRdb called clonotypes with MiXCR, one entry per CDR3 protein. The data contain a few hundred thousand distinct CDR3 sequences, around 31% of them singletons. The germline CDR1 and CDR2 sequences are SGHRS and YFSETQ. The CDR3 spans 16 residues. A word on this clonotype: Its antigen is not identified.

This TCR was recovered from a girl aged 2 to 17 with multiple sclerosis. V and J are TRBV5-1 and TRBJ2-4, with D unresolved. TRBJ2-5 matches the DNA end more closely, so the J call is doubtful. Sequenced material: blood. The CDR3 nucleotides read TGCGCCAGCAGCTTGGGGCCGAAGACCAATAAAGAGACCCAGTACTTC. Residues: CASSLGPKTNKETQYF.